This T cell receptor beta chain was captured by sequencing in a study of regulatory T cells in long-lasting Graves disease. This clonotype was seen at least ten times. Time point denoted: newly diagnosed GD, antithyroid drugs for less than 3 months. TCR sequences were obtained from RNA taken from PBMCs. The V gene's germline CDR1 is KGHSH and CDR2 LQKENI. The CDR3 has 15 amino acids. J gave up 2 bases and V 3 bases, and 6 bases lay outside the gene matches. HTBI primers from iRepertoire and Arm-PCR of CDR3 regions yielded the TCR beta libraries. Original analysis: Throughout the samples, researchers identified 62 TRBV and approximately 13 TRBJ segments. MiXCR was run by TCRdb on the multiplex PCR reads, yielding one entry per CDR3 protein. What appears here as the V and J calls and clone size reflects TCRdb's work, not the paper's. This sample has around 320,000 distinct CDR3 sequences, with 15% to 20% found just once.

These data were also reused for a study on T cells in Graves' hyperthyroidism and ophthalmopathy. From that report: Hyperthyroidism of Graves' type that showed no ophthalmopathy progression within 18 months was stable. Reasons for excluding patients were uncontrolled infection, other autoimmune disease, pregnancy or lactation.

The genes are TRBV18 and TRBJ2-7, with 8 positions matching TRBD1. Here the sequenced sample was peripheral blood mononuclear cells (PBMCs), taken at new diagnosis, from a patient treated with antithyroid drugs. The source of this sequence is a man in his forties with Graves disease. The CDR3 protein is CASSPRTGFTYEQYF. Here the CDR3 DNA reads TGTGCCAGCTCACCTAGGACAGGGTTTACCTACGAGCAGTACTTC.